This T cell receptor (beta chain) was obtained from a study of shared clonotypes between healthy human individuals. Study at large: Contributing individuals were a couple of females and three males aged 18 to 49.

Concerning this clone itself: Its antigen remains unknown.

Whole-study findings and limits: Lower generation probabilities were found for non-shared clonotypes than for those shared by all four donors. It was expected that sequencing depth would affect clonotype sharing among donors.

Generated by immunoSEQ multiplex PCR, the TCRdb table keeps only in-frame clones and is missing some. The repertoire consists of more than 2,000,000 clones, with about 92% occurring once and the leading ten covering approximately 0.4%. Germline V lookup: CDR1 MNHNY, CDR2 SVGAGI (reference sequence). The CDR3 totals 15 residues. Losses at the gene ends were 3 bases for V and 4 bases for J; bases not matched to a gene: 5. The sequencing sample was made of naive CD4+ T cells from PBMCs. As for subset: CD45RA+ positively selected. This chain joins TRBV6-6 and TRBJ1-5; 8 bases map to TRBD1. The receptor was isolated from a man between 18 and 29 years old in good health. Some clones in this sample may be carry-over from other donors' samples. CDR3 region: CASSYRQGTNQPQHF. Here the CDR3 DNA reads TGTGCCAGCAGTTATCGACAGGGGACTAATCAGCCCCAGCATTTT.